The 27 T cell receptor beta chains listed next were all sequenced from one sample in a study of cytomegalovirus exposure and HLA in healthy donors (dated 2017 in TCRdb). Receptor amplification or capture employed the immunoSEQ multiplex PCR assay. For the multiplex PCR, a mixture combining 60 forward primers for TCR Vbeta segments and 13 reverse primers for TCR Jbeta segments was used. Held by TCRdb, this immuneACCESS table contains in-frame sequences only and omits some clones. Under half of the omission traces to an unresolved V gene where checked; the cause of the rest is unknown. The sample includes about 220,000 clones, with around 80% observed a single time. The top ten clonotypes cover about 0.63% of the sample. What was sequenced was PBMCs. These receptors came from a man younger than 35 in good health and CMV-seronegative.

This clone was seen just once. This chain joins TRBV5-1 and TRBJ2-2; TRBD1 matches 10 bases. V shed 4 bases, J shed 3 bases, and the junction held 6 bases outside the gene matches. Germline V gene data show CDR1 as SGHRS and CDR2 as YFSETQ. The CDR3 runs 16 residues. CDR3 DNA: TGCGCCAGCAGCACCGGGACAGGGGCGTACACCGGGGAGCTGTTTTTT. As protein: CASSTGTGAYTGELFF.

V and J are TRBV29-1 and TRBJ1-1, with D perhaps TRBD1 (5 bases). The CDR3 spans 13 residues. V lost 4 bases and J lost 1, with 10 bases in between. Germline V gives CDR1 SQVTM, CDR2 ANQGSEA. CDR3 DNA: TGCAGCGTTGGACAGTGGGGGAACACTGAAGCTTTCTTT. Amino acid sequence: CSVGQWGNTEAFF.

J is TRBJ1-2 and V is TRBV28; D is unclear. Trimming cost V 6 bases and J 0 bases, with 14 bases left between them. The CDR3 has 15 amino acids. Germline V CDR1 and CDR2: MDHEN, SYDVKM. The CDR3 DNA reads as TGTGCCAGCAGACTAGGCCCAACAGCTAACTATGGCTACACCTTC. Protein sequence: CASRLGPTANYGYTF.

This chain joins TRBV18 and TRBJ1-2; D might be TRBD1 (6 bases). Trimming left V 4 bases short and J 2 bases short, with 17 bases between. Germline CDR1 KGHSH, CDR2 LQKENI. This CDR3 region has 16 residues. The DNA of the CDR3 is TGTGCCAGCTCACGGGGACACGGCGGAAAAAACTATGGCTACACCTTC. Amino acid sequence: CASSRGHGGKNYGYTF. Full variable domain (missing parts from reference TRBV18 and TRBJ1-2): NAGVMQNPRHLVRRRGQEARLRCSPMKGHSHVYWYRQLPEEGLKFMVYLQKENIIDESGMPKERFSAEFPKEGPSILRIQQVVRGDSAAYFCASSRGHGGKNYGYTFGSGTRLTVV.

The rearrangement uses TRBV29-1 and TRBJ2-1; a possible D gene is TRBD1 (5 bases). This CDR3 comprises 12 residues. Trimming left V 2 bases short and J 10 bases short, with 12 bases between. Looked up from germline, CDR1 is SQVTM and CDR2 is ANQGSEA. The CDR3 region has the DNA TGCAGCGTTGAACAGGGAAGGAAAGAGCAGTTCTTC. It translates to CSVEQGRKEQFF.

This chain uses TRBV11-3 with TRBJ2-1; TRBD1 agrees at 7 bases. The CDR3 has 15 amino acids. Germline V gene data show CDR1 as SGHNT and CDR2 as YENEEA. V was clipped by 4 bases and J by 6 bases; unmatched bases: 9. CDR3 region: CASSSGTVRPNEQFF. The CDR3 nucleotides are TGTGCCAGCAGCTCCGGGACAGTCAGACCCAATGAGCAGTTCTTC.

The chain combines TRBV11-1 with TRBJ1-2; a possible D gene is TRBD1 (5 bases). Germline-derived CDR1 and CDR2 are SGHAT and FQDESV (reference sequence). Trimming took 2 bases from V and 1 from J, leaving 5 bases between them. CDR3 length: 13 residues. The CDR3 nucleotides read TGTGCCAGCAGCTTACAGGGTAACTATGGCTACACCTTC. It yields the protein CASSLQGNYGYTF.

The chain employs TRBV12-5 and TRBJ1-1, with a weak D call TRBD1 (6 bases). CDR1 LGHNT and CDR2 FRNRAP come from the germline V gene. CDR3 size: 17 residues. Trimming took off 0 bases at V and 3 bases at J, with 17 bases between the two ends. CDR3 DNA: TGTGCTAGTGGTTTGGTAGGATACAGGGCGCGGGACACTGAAGCTTTCTTT. Amino acids: CASGLVGYRARDTEAFF.

V usage is TRBV5-4 and J usage is TRBJ1-2; D possibly corresponds to TRBD1 (6 bases). Germline CDR1 reads SGHNT; CDR2 reads YYREEE (reference sequence). With 4 bases removed from V and 5 bases from J, the gap between germline ends came to 24 bases. The CDR3 covers 17 residues. In DNA form, the CDR3 reads TGTGCCAGCAGCCCGGAACTCGCAGGGGAACGGAGATATGGCTACACCTTC. It codes for CASSPELAGERRYGYTF.

V and J are TRBV5-1 and TRBJ2-3, with 7 bases that match TRBD1. V gave up 2 bases and J gave up 6 bases; unmatched junction bases: 9. The CDR3 covers 15 residues. Per germline, CDR1 SGHRS and CDR2 YFSETQ. CDR3 DNA sequence: TGCGCCAGCAGCTTTGCGACAGGGCGTAGGGATACGCAGTATTTT. This codes for CASSFATGRRDTQYF.

The chain recombines TRBV6-1 with TRBJ2-3, with D tentatively TRBD2 (5 bases). The CDR3 contains 14 residues. Germline V CDR1 and CDR2: MNHNS, SASEGT. The V end was cut by 4 bases, the J end by 3 bases, with 11 bases between. CDR3 DNA: TGTGCCAGCAGTGGGGCCGGGGTAACAGATACGCAGTATTTT. This sequence encodes CASSGAGVTDTQYF.

The chain combines TRBV18 with TRBJ2-7; tentatively, D is TRBD2 (5 bases). The V end lost 2 bases, the J end lost 2 bases, and 7 bases lay between the germline ends. CDR3 length: 13 amino acids. Germline V gene data show CDR1 as KGHSH and CDR2 as LQKENI. The CDR3 loop is CASSPVGAYEQYF. The CDR3 bases are TGTGCCAGCTCACCAGTGGGAGCCTACGAGCAGTACTTC.

This clone was recorded at least ten times. The chain is built from TRBV19 and TRBJ1-1; 7 bases are a match to TRBD1. Trimming cost V 4 bases and J 4 bases; bases outside gene matches: 6. In germline, CDR1 is LNHDA, CDR2 SQIVND (reference sequence). CDR3 length: 14 residues. The CDR3 here is CASSTGQTITEAFF. The CDR3 bases are TGTGCCAGTAGTACGGGACAGACAATCACTGAAGCTTTCTTT.

This clone was found a few times. The genes are TRBV4-1 and TRBJ1-4, with D possibly TRBD1 on 5 matching bases. CDR3 size: 17 residues. Trimming left V 4 bases short and J 3 bases short, with 18 bases between. Germline V CDR1 and CDR2: MGHRA, YSYEKL. CDR3 DNA: TGCGCCAGCAGCCCTCTGGGGAACAGGTTCGCTAATGAAAAACTGTTTTTT. Translation: CASSPLGNRFANEKLFF.

This clone turned up a few times. The chain combines TRBV28 with TRBJ1-2; tentative D call: TRBD1 (6 bases). Germline V gene lookup returns CDR1 MDHEN and CDR2 SYDVKM. The V end lost 8 bases, the J end lost 4 bases, and 17 bases lay between the germline ends. This CDR3 region has 14 residues. Here the CDR3 DNA reads TGTGCCAGCTCGATTTACAGGGAGTCCTATGGCTACACCTTC. Protein: CASSIYRESYGYTF.

The chain recombines TRBV6-6 with TRBJ1-5, with TRBD1 matching 7 bases. The CDR3 is 15 amino acids. The junction had 6 bases not matched to a gene; V was cut back by 0 bases and J by 7 bases. The germline CDR1 and CDR2 sequences are MNHNY and SVGAGI (reference sequence). CDR3 residues: CASSYSRQGGQPQHF. CDR3 coding DNA: TGTGCCAGCAGTTACTCCCGACAGGGAGGACAGCCCCAGCATTTT.

The V and J genes are TRBV5-8 and TRBJ1-1, with D unresolved. The CDR3 spans 12 residues. Germline V gene data show CDR1 as SGHTS and CDR2 as YDEGEE. The V and J ends lost 4 bases and 6 bases respectively, with 10 bases between them. The CDR3 reads CASSLRSAEAFF. The CDR3 DNA reads TGTGCCAGCAGCCTGAGATCGGCTGAAGCTTTCTTT.

J is TRBJ1-6 and V is TRBV2; no firm D call. Germline V gene lookup returns CDR1 SNHLY and CDR2 FYNNEI. This CDR3 is built from 13 residues. The V gene lost 6 bases and the J gene lost 10 bases, with 13 bases spanning the gap. CDR3: CASSGLGSSPLHF. The DNA of the CDR3 is TGTGCCAGCAGCGGACTAGGTTCCTCACCCCTCCACTTT.

This chain links TRBV28 with TRBJ1-2, with 9 bases that match TRBD1. This CDR3 comprises 14 residues. Germline loops: CDR1 MDHEN, CDR2 SYDVKM. The V segment lost 6 bases and the J segment 8 bases; nucleotides outside the gene matches: 10. This CDR3 reads CASSNIGQGNGYTF. The DNA of the CDR3 is TGTGCCAGCAGCAATATAGGACAGGGGAACGGCTACACCTTC.

The gene calls are TRBV28 and TRBJ1-2, with D hard to call. The V end was cut by 3 bases, the J end by 7 bases, with 18 bases between. Germline V gene data show CDR1 as MDHEN and CDR2 as SYDVKM. This CDR3 is 15 amino acids long. The CDR3 DNA reads as TGTGCCAGCAGTTTTCTCCGGGGAGGCGCGGTTGGCTACACCTTC. This gives the protein CASSFLRGGAVGYTF.

With regard to this clone: The same CDR3 arises from other DNA sequences in this sample as well. The genes are TRBV15 and TRBJ1-3; 7 nucleotides align to TRBD1. This CDR3 comprises 15 residues. V was pared by 5 bases and J by 2 bases, with 6 bases of the junction left unmatched. Germline V gives CDR1 LNHNV, CDR2 YYDKDF (reference sequence). The CDR3 here is CATSSDRDPGNTIYF. CDR3 DNA: TGTGCCACCAGCTCCGACAGGGATCCTGGAAACACCATATATTTT.

As to this clone: This sample also contains other DNA sequences that code for the same CDR3. This rearrangement joins TRBV5-1 to TRBJ2-3, with unresolved D. This CDR3 contains 12 residues. The V gene lost 3 bases and the J gene lost 2 bases, with 4 bases spanning the gap. CDR1 is SGHRS, CDR2 YFSETQ, per germline. CDR3 sequence: CASSSSTDTQYF. The CDR3 nucleotides read TGCGCCAGCAGCTCCTCCACAGATACGCAGTATTTT.

This clone came up once. This chain uses TRBV5-1 with TRBJ2-2, with D perhaps matching TRBD2 (6 bases). Germline V gene sequence: CDR1 SGHRS, CDR2 YFSETQ. This CDR3 spans 16 amino acids. The germline V and J ends were trimmed by 0 bases and 9 bases, with 18 bases remaining between them. The CDR3 nucleotides are TGCGCCAGCAGCTTGGCCCGGCAGGCGGGGATTCGGGAGCTGTTTTTT. Translation: CASSLARQAGIRELFF.

The chain employs TRBV10-3 and TRBJ1-5, with D perhaps TRBD1 (5 bases). Germline assignment: CDR1 ENHRY and CDR2 SYGVKD. Trimming left V 2 bases short and J 0 bases short, with 11 bases between. The CDR3 runs 16 residues. CDR3 DNA sequence: TGTGCCATCAGTGAGGGGGCAGATTATAGCAATCAGCCCCAGCATTTT. Residues: CAISEGADYSNQPQHF.

The rearrangement links TRBV6-5 to TRBJ1-5; 9 bases map to TRBD1. Germline V gene data show CDR1 as MNHEY and CDR2 as SVGAGI. Germline trimming cut 5 bases from V and 2 bases from J; bases unmatched to any gene: 4. The CDR3 is made up of 15 amino acids. CDR3 bases: TGTGCCAGCAGTCCACAGGGGGCGGGCAATCAGCCCCAGCATTTT. It encodes CASSPQGAGNQPQHF.

The chain uses TRBV11-2 and TRBJ1-1, with 7 positions matching TRBD1. CDR1 and CDR2 (germline): SGHAT, FQNNGV. The CDR3 extends over 12 amino acids. With V trimmed by 5 bases and J by 8 bases, 5 bases remained unmatched. CDR3 amino acids: CASSNRGGEAFF. CDR3 nucleotides: TGTGCCAGCAGCAACAGGGGCGGGGAAGCTTTCTTT.

This chain connects TRBV4-1 to TRBJ2-7; TRBD2 agrees at 12 bases. Losses at the gene ends were 4 bases for V and 6 bases for J; bases not matched to a gene: 10. This CDR3 has 16 amino acids. The germline V gene has CDR1 MGHRA and CDR2 YSYEKL. CDR3 coding DNA: TGCGCCAGCAGCCGTCCTTCTAGCGGGAGGGCCTTCGAGCAGTACTTC. This sequence encodes CASSRPSSGRAFEQYF.